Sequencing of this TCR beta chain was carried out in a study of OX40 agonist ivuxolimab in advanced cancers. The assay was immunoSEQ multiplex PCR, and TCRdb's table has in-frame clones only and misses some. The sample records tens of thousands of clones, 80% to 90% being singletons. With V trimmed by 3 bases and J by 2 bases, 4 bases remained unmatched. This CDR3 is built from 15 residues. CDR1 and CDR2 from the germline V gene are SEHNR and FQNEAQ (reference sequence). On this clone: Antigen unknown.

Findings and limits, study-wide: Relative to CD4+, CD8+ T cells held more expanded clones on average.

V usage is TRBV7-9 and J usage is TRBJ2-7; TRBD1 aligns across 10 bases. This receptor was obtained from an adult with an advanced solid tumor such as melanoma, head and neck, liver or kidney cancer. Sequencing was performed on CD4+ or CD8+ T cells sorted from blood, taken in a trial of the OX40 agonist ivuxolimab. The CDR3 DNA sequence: TGTGCCAGCAGCTTTGAGGGGACAGGGGCCTACGAGCAGTACTTC. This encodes CASSFEGTGAYEQYF.